This TCR beta chain was recorded in a study of shared clonotypes between healthy human individuals. The study's findings and limits: Among donors, the sharing of clonotypes was expected to be influenced by sequencing depth.

The CDR3 consists of 14 residues. The V gene's germline CDR1 is KGHSH and CDR2 LQKENI. Trimming stripped 3 bases from V and 0 bases from J, with 7 bases between. This table comes from immunoSEQ multiplex PCR, and its TCRdb copy is limited to in-frame clones, with some not included. The table includes 330,000 or so clones, roughly 70% detected once. Regarding this clone: Its antigen is currently unknown.

The investigators split CD4+ cells into a CD45RA+ naive subset and a CD45RA-negative memory subset. V is TRBV18 and J is TRBJ2-3, with TRBD1 as a possible D gene (5 bases). The source material was memory CD4+ T cells sorted from blood. The subset was: CD45RA-negative fraction. The TCR comes from a man aged 25-45 years in good health. The CDR3, as DNA: TGTGCCAGCTCACCGACAGCTAGCACAGATACGCAGTATTTT. It encodes CASSPTASTDTQYF. The full variable domain, in which reference TRBV18 and TRBJ2-3 provide the parts outside the CDR3, is NAGVMQNPRHLVRRRGQEARLRCSPMKGHSHVYWYRQLPEEGLKFMVYLQKENIIDESGMPKERFSAEFPKEGPSILRIQQVVRGDSAAYFCASSPTASTDTQYFGPGTRLTVL.